This TCR beta chain is drawn from a study of T cells in Graves' hyperthyroidism and ophthalmopathy (dated by TCRdb to the late 2010s). With respect to the entire study: Peripheral blood samples were taken at initial diagnosis, before any treatment was given. To identify distinguishing TCR V-J signatures, a discovery cohort of around 100 patients was used, comprising under 45 with Graves' ophthalmopathy and around 57 with stable Graves' hyperthyroidism. Prospective prediction of ophthalmopathy was tested in an independent validation cohort of approximately 19 hyperthyroidism patients and 17 patients who later progressed to ophthalmopathy. For training and testing, the 100 or so patients in the discovery cohort were randomly divided in a 7:3 ratio. In addition, the study compared T-cell repertoires in thyroid tissue and in blood from six Graves' hyperthyroidism patients. Following sampling, methimazole starting at 30 mg daily was given to hyperthyroidism patients, and high-dose intravenous methylprednisolone was given to ophthalmopathy patients. TCR Vbeta CDR3 sequencing of 120 to 150 peripheral blood samples (over 40 ophthalmopathy, roughly 74 hyperthyroidism and roughly 17 progressor patients) is reported in the paper.

Stable Graves' hyperthyroidism was defined as no progression to ophthalmopathy during 18 months of follow-up. Hyperthyroidism patients were newly diagnosed, had a disease duration of under 2 months, and were aged 18 to 65 years. The study excluded patients with uncontrolled infections, other autoimmune diseases, pregnancy or lactation. Diagnoses relied on clinical symptoms, serum thyroxine and TRAb, thyroid ultrasound and orbital computed tomography. PBMCs were isolated from 7.5 to 10 ml of fresh peripheral blood by Ficoll-Paque density gradient centrifugation. Total RNA was extracted using Trizol reagent, and RNA quality was assessed on an Agilent 2100 Bioanalyzer. Study-wide conclusions, independent of this receptor: In validation, the model predicted progression to ophthalmopathy with about 71% sensitivity and 72.22% specificity, a median of around six months before onset. A model built on a 13 V-J signature distinguished ophthalmopathy from stable hyperthyroidism, reaching around 90% sensitivity and about 81% specificity in cross-validation and 80%/75% in testing. Most expanded thyroid clonotypes (frequency above 0.001) were also detected in blood, suggesting blood repertoires may reflect thyroid immune responses. No statistical method was used to set the sample size in advance, and investigators knew the group allocation.

Amplification of TCR beta CDR3 regions was carried out from RNA transcripts. The TCR CDR3 was subjected to a first round of RT-PCR using the HTBI primer set and the Qiagen OneStep RT-PCR kit. The libraries were constructed in a second round of multiplex PCR and then size-selected and purified. Libraries were sequenced paired-end with 100 bp reads on an Illumina HiSeq2000. The authors' analysis ran thus. SOAPnuke was used to process the raw data, throwing out any read that contained adapters or uncalled bases, had a mean Phred below 15, or lacked an exact constant-primer or identifier match. High-quality paired reads were merged using COPE v1.2.5, and each unique nucleotide sequence was defined as a clonotype. MiTCR v1.1 was used to align clonotypes to the IMGT TRBV, TRBD and TRBJ reference segments. The analysis was restricted to V-J combinations with a frequency above 0.0001, which together covered about 99% of the repertoires. A TCS score was defined as the ratio of F50 (clonal expansion) to E x V (chaos), with BLOSUM62-based TCRdist applied between CDR3 peptides within each V-J. Welch's t-statistics and random forest reduced approximately 520 V-J features to about 12, which were used in a naive Bayes classifier (R e1071). TCRdb reanalyzed the raw reads on its own, using fastp at Q25 for trimming and MiXCR for clone calling, and kept in-frame beta chains. CDR3 protein sequences are deduplicated, and each keeps its most common genes and DNA. TCRdb, not the original authors, processed these V and J calls. Present in this sample are 550,000 to 600,000 distinct CDR3 sequences, over 15% of which were seen just once. Together, the top ten hold more than 15% of the sample.

For CDR1 and CDR2, the germline V gene lists LGHNT and FRNRAP. Germline trimming amounts to 5 bases on V and 3 bases on J, with 13 as the count of junction bases outside the gene matches. The CDR3 contains 16 residues, cysteine and phenylalanine counted. CDR3 DNA only is kept here, 48 bases in frame from base 1. This clonotype was picked up a small number of times. Its target antigen remains unknown. Per-base quality was not reported, and no clone a single base away is much larger than it. This TCR was sampled from a woman under 30 with Graves' hyperthyroidism. Input material: blood. The rearranged chain carries TRBV12-5 and TRBJ2-7, and TRBD1 matches 7 of the central bases. The encoded CDR3 is CASGIPPGTADYEQYF. The nucleotides read TGTGCTAGTGGTATACCTCCCGGGACAGCCGACTACGAGCAGTACTTC.